The 32 T cell receptor beta chains below come from one sample, sequenced in a study of cytomegalovirus exposure and HLA in healthy donors. In the PCR, 60 Vbeta and 13 Jbeta primers were used. The table came from immunoSEQ multiplex PCR; TCRdb's copy has only in-frame clones and leaves some out. The sample shows just under 95,000 clones, over 70% of them seen only once. Sequenced: PBMCs. The source of these receptors is a girl aged 2 to 9 in good health and CMV-seropositive.

The CDR3 region has the DNA TGCAGCGTTGAAGACCGGGGGCGGGAGGGCGAGCAGTACTTC. Amino acids: CSVEDRGREGEQYF. The J gene is TRBJ2-7, the V gene TRBV29-1; 9 bases match TRBD2. The CDR3 is 14 amino acids. Germline loops: CDR1 SQVTM, CDR2 ANQGSEA. After removal of 0 bases from V and 6 bases from J, the junction contained 6 bases not matched to a gene.

The chain links TRBV7-6 to TRBJ1-1; perhaps TRBD1 as D (6 bases). The ends were cut back, 5 bases at V and 8 bases at J, with 15 bases in the middle. Germline V lookup: CDR1 SGHVS, CDR2 FNYEAQ. This CDR3 spans 13 amino acids. DNA of the CDR3: TGTGCCAGCAGCCCACCAGGGGCAGGGGAAGCTTTCTTT. It codes for CASSPPGAGEAFF.

The chain joins TRBV28 to TRBJ2-7, with a weak D call TRBD1 (6 bases). The CDR3 is made up of 15 amino acids. The V gene's germline CDR1 is MDHEN and CDR2 SYDVKM. Deletions cut 3 bases from V and 2 bases from J, with 14 bases between. CDR3 sequence reads: CASSFVTYRAYEQYF. In DNA form, the CDR3 reads TGTGCCAGCAGTTTCGTAACCTACAGGGCCTACGAGCAGTACTTC.

This chain connects TRBV30 to TRBJ2-2; 7 bases align to TRBD1. V trimming: 1 base; J trimming: 4 bases; junction bases outside the gene matches: 3. The CDR3 is made up of 14 amino acids. Germline V gene lookup returns CDR1 GTSNPN and CDR2 SVGIG (reference sequence). The CDR3 is CAWSAGTVTGELFF. The CDR3 nucleotides read TGTGCCTGGAGTGCGGGGACAGTCACCGGGGAGCTGTTTTTT.

The chain uses TRBV27 and TRBJ1-5; 10 positions agree with TRBD1. CDR3 length: 15 residues. CDR1 is MNHEY, CDR2 SMNVEV, per germline (reference sequence). The junction had 3 bases not matched to a gene; V was cut back by 3 bases and J by 4 bases. The CDR3 bases are TGTGCCAGCAGTTTGGGGACAGGGGAGAATCAGCCCCAGCATTTT. Its translation is CASSLGTGENQPQHF.

This chain joins TRBV18 and TRBJ2-6; TRBD1 aligns across 9 bases. The germline CDR1 and CDR2 sequences are KGHSH and LQKENI. This CDR3 region has 18 residues. After removal of 2 bases from V and 0 bases from J, the junction contained 5 bases not matched to a gene. CDR3 sequence (DNA): TGTGCCAGCTCACCATATCCGACAGGGGGCTCTGGGGCCAACGTCCTGACTTTC. It encodes CASSPYPTGGSGANVLTF.

The V call is TRBV27, the J call TRBJ2-5, with a weak D call TRBD2 (6 bases). Germline V gene data show CDR1 as MNHEY and CDR2 as SMNVEV (reference sequence). V was shortened by 3 bases and J by 4 bases, with 21 bases between the two germline ends. This CDR3 has 17 residues. The CDR3 region is CASSFTGLGGRGETQYF. CDR3 nucleotide sequence: TGTGCCAGCAGTTTTACGGGTTTGGGGGGAAGGGGAGAGACCCAGTACTTC.

The chain joins TRBV25-1 to TRBJ1-5; weak D call: TRBD1 (6 bases). This CDR3 is built from 13 residues. CDR1 is MGHDK and CDR2 is SYGVNS in the germline V gene. The V end was cut by 4 bases, the J end by 4 bases, with 8 bases between. The CDR3 loop reads CASSGTENQPQHF. CDR3 nucleotide sequence: TGTGCCAGCAGTGGGACAGAGAATCAGCCCCAGCATTTT.

This chain links TRBV6-5 with TRBJ1-5, with unresolved D. Looked up from germline, CDR1 is MNHEY and CDR2 is SVGAGI. This CDR3 has 13 amino acids. Trimming shortened V by 6 bases and J by 0 bases, and 6 bases separated the two germline ends. This chain's CDR3 is CASSRNSNQPQHF. CDR3 nucleotide sequence: TGTGCCAGCAGCAGAAATAGCAATCAGCCCCAGCATTTT.

In this sample, this clone turned up a few times. This chain links TRBV19 with TRBJ1-2; a weak D match, TRBD1 (6 bases). This CDR3 contains 13 residues. The V and J ends lost 5 bases and 3 bases respectively, with 10 bases between them. CDR1 and CDR2 (germline): LNHDA, SQIVND (reference sequence). This CDR3 reads CASSAPGDYGYTF. Here the CDR3 DNA reads TGTGCCAGTAGTGCTCCAGGGGACTATGGCTACACCTTC.

The chain links TRBV5-6 to TRBJ1-2, with 9 bases matching TRBD1. V dropped 4 bases and J dropped 5; count of bases not matched to a gene: 12. Germline CDR1 SGHDT, CDR2 YYEEEE. The CDR3 consists of 16 residues. This chain's CDR3 is CASSIKNHRGLYGYTF. The CDR3 nucleotides are TGTGCCAGCAGCATCAAGAACCACAGGGGGCTGTATGGCTACACCTTC.

V is TRBV9 and J is TRBJ2-3; D is uncertain. V was cut by 1 base and J by 4 bases, with 13 bases left in between. CDR3 length: 15 residues. CDR1 is SGDLS, CDR2 YYNGEE, per germline. The CDR3 is CASSVTSLISDTQYF. CDR3 nucleotides: TGTGCCAGCAGCGTAACGAGTTTGATATCAGATACGCAGTATTTT.

The chain carries TRBV7-6 and TRBJ1-5, with D perhaps TRBD1 (5 bases). The CDR3 totals 18 residues. CDR1 SGHVS and CDR2 FNYEAQ come from the germline V gene. With 1 base removed from V and 0 bases from J, the gap between germline ends came to 16 bases. The chain's CDR3 is CASSLEARAGYSNQPQHF. In DNA, the CDR3 is TGTGCCAGCAGCTTAGAAGCTCGGGCAGGGTATAGCAATCAGCCCCAGCATTTT.

The chain recombines TRBV13 with TRBJ2-7; TRBD1 matches at 8 bases. CDR1 and CDR2 (germline): PRHDT, FYEKMQ (reference sequence). The CDR3 contains 12 residues. V lost 5 bases to trimming and J lost 6 bases; unmatched junction nucleotides: 3. The CDR3 bases are TGTGCCAGCAGCCTCAGGGGGCCCGAGCAGTACTTC. As protein: CASSLRGPEQYF. Full variable domain (rest looked up from reference TRBV13 and TRBJ2-7): AAGVIQSPRHLIKEKRETATLKCYPIPRHDTVYWYQQGPGQDPQFLISFYEKMQSDKGSIPDRFSAQQFSDYHSELNMSSLELGDSALYFCASSLRGPEQYFGPGTRLTVT.

This chain links TRBV4-1 with TRBJ2-2, with D possibly being TRBD1 (5 bases). Germline V gene sequence: CDR1 MGHRA, CDR2 YSYEKL. Trimming stripped 3 bases from V and 3 bases from J, with 14 bases between. This CDR3 has 16 residues. CDR3 coding DNA: TGCGCCAGCAGCCATAGCCCGGCCAGGGACACCGGGGAGCTGTTTTTT. Translated, it gives CASSHSPARDTGELFF.

V gene TRBV4-1 combines with J gene TRBJ1-5; 8 nucleotides agree with TRBD1. Trimming at V came to 1 base and at J to 5 bases, leaving 4 bases not matched to a gene. This CDR3 has 15 residues. CDR1 is MGHRA and CDR2 is YSYEKL in the germline V gene. The chain's CDR3 is CASSQVPGGYQPQHF. CDR3 DNA: TGCGCCAGCAGCCAAGTTCCAGGGGGCTATCAGCCCCAGCATTTT.

The J gene is TRBJ2-2, the V gene TRBV5-5; D perhaps matches TRBD1 (6 bases). The CDR3 runs to 16 residues. Per the germline V gene, CDR1 is SGHKS and CDR2 is YYEKEE (reference sequence). The V gene lost 2 bases and the J gene lost 1 base, with 12 bases spanning the gap. The CDR3: CASSLQGVRNTGELFF. The CDR3 DNA reads TGTGCCAGCAGCTTACAGGGTGTTCGGAACACCGGGGAGCTGTTTTTT.

The rearrangement links TRBV19 to TRBJ2-7; 10 bases fit TRBD2. Germline CDR1 is LNHDA and CDR2 is SQIVND (reference sequence). The V gene end was trimmed by 6 bases and the J gene end by 3 bases; junction bases not matched to a gene: 8. The CDR3 contains 15 residues. The CDR3 reads CASRETSGVIYEQYF. The CDR3 region has the DNA TGTGCCAGTAGGGAAACTAGCGGGGTGATCTACGAGCAGTACTTC.

The chain carries TRBV5-4 and TRBJ2-3, with 9 bases lining up with TRBD2. Germline values: CDR1 SGHNT, CDR2 YYREEE (reference sequence). V shed 4 bases, J shed 13 bases, and the junction held 13 bases outside the gene matches. The CDR3 is 14 residues long. CDR3 sequence (DNA): TGTGCCAGCAGCCACGAATGGGCGGGAGGGCAAAAGTATTTT. Protein sequence: CASSHEWAGGQKYF.

V gene TRBV7-6 combines with J gene TRBJ2-5; TRBD2 matches at 9 bases. CDR3 length equals 15 residues. Germline CDR1 reads SGHVS; CDR2 reads FNYEAQ. Germline trimming cut 7 bases from V and 3 bases from J; bases unmatched to any gene: 9. The CDR3 DNA sequence: TGTGCCAGCACTAGCGGGGCTAGCGTTGAAGAGACCCAGTACTTC. Translating it yields CASTSGASVEETQYF.

The V gene is TRBV30, the J gene TRBJ2-7, with D tentatively TRBD2 (7 bases). The CDR3 totals 13 residues. V lost 5 bases and J lost 4, with 15 bases in between. The germline gives CDR1 GTSNPN, CDR2 SVGIG (reference sequence). The CDR3 coding sequence is TGTGCCTGGTGCCGGGGGGCCCCGTACGAGCAGTACTTC. It encodes CAWCRGAPYEQYF.

V usage is TRBV19 and J usage is TRBJ1-2; 12 positions match TRBD1. Germline CDR1 is LNHDA and CDR2 is SQIVND (reference sequence). V shed 7 bases, J shed 6 bases, and the junction held 9 bases outside the gene matches. The CDR3 totals 15 residues. DNA for the CDR3: TGTGCCAGTATGGGGGACAGGGGGCGCCGGGATGGCTACACCTTC. Residues: CASMGDRGRRDGYTF.

This chain links TRBV5-1 with TRBJ2-7, with D maybe TRBD2 (5 bases). Per germline, CDR1 SGHRS and CDR2 YFSETQ. This CDR3 is built from 14 residues. V was cut by 0 bases and J by 7 bases, with 14 bases left in between. CDR3 protein: CASSLDWGSGEQYF. For the CDR3, the DNA is TGCGCCAGCAGCTTGGACTGGGGTTCGGGGGAGCAGTACTTC.

This rearrangement joins TRBV6-5 to TRBJ1-1; D possibly corresponds to TRBD1 (5 bases). This CDR3 is built from 14 residues. CDR1 and CDR2 (germline): MNHEY, SVGAGI. V shed 5 bases and J shed 2 bases, with 12 bases lying between them. The CDR3 spells CASSPHRSNTEAFF. The CDR3 DNA follows: TGTGCCAGCAGTCCCCACAGGTCTAACACTGAAGCTTTCTTT.

This rearrangement joins TRBV10-1 to TRBJ2-7; D gene ambiguous. CDR1 and CDR2 (germline): WNHNN, SYGVQD (reference sequence). The V end was cut by 10 bases, the J end by 3 bases, with 16 bases between. CDR3 length equals 13 residues. The CDR3 DNA reads TGCGCCATCACCGTCGTTACAGACTACGAGCAGTACTTC. It codes for CAITVVTDYEQYF.

Here the CDR3 reads CASSPLTGSYEAFF. CDR3 DNA sequence: TGTGCCAGCAGTCCACTGACAGGATCTTATGAAGCTTTCTTT. The rearrangement links TRBV6-1 to TRBJ1-1, with a tentative D call TRBD1 (6 bases). The V end lost 5 bases, the J end lost 7 bases, and 17 bases lay between the germline ends. This CDR3 spans 14 amino acids. The germline gives CDR1 MNHNS, CDR2 SASEGT.

The chain is built from TRBV6-5 and TRBJ1-4; D may be TRBD1 (5 bases). The CDR3 consists of 16 residues. The germline V gene encodes CDR1 MNHEY and CDR2 SVGAGI. Trimming took off 2 bases at V and 11 bases at J, with 21 bases between the two ends. The CDR3 region is CASSYGPRVSSGKLFF. In DNA form, the CDR3 reads TGTGCCAGCAGTTACGGGCCCAGGGTCTCATCCGGCAAACTGTTTTTT.

The chain couples TRBV28 to TRBJ1-4; 7 nucleotides align to TRBD1. Germline V lookup: CDR1 MDHEN, CDR2 SYDVKM. The CDR3 has 21 residues. With V trimmed by 3 bases and J by 0 bases, 19 bases remained unmatched. CDR3 DNA: TGTGCCAGCAGTTTTAATCCTAGGGGGCGGGATGACGCCTCAACTAATGAAAAACTGTTTTTT. The encoded protein is CASSFNPRGRDDASTNEKLFF.

This chain joins TRBV27 and TRBJ1-5; D unresolved. Trimming cost V 3 bases and J 6 bases, with 15 bases left between them. Per germline, CDR1 MNHEY and CDR2 SMNVEV (reference sequence). The CDR3 is made up of 15 amino acids. The CDR3 coding sequence is TGTGCCAGCAGTTTGTCGGGTGGAGGTGTTCAGCCCCAGCATTTT. It specifies CASSLSGGGVQPQHF.

V is TRBV7-9 and J is TRBJ2-7, with D possibly matching TRBD2 (6 bases). CDR3 length: 16 amino acids. Between the trimmed V and J ends, which lost 5 bases and 1 base, there was a span of 18 bases. Germline V lookup: CDR1 SEHNR, CDR2 FQNEAQ (reference sequence). CDR3 DNA sequence: TGTGCCAGCAGCCCTTGGGACTTCCCAAGATCCTACGAGCAGTACTTC. This translates into CASSPWDFPRSYEQYF.

The rearrangement uses TRBV28 and TRBJ1-1; perhaps TRBD1 as D (6 bases). This CDR3 region has 15 residues. Looked up from germline, CDR1 is MDHEN and CDR2 is SYDVKM. V lost 6 bases, J lost 0 bases, and 14 bases lay in between. CDR3 in amino acids: CASRQPDRLNTEAFF. CDR3 nucleotides: TGTGCCAGCAGACAACCCGACAGGCTGAACACTGAAGCTTTCTTT.

J is TRBJ1-1 and V is TRBV19; D call uncertain. CDR1 LNHDA and CDR2 SQIVND come from the germline V gene (reference sequence). This CDR3 is built from 14 residues. Deletions cut 6 bases from V and 3 bases from J, with 14 bases between. The chain's CDR3 is CASRTVEGYTEAFF. The CDR3 DNA reads TGTGCCAGTAGGACTGTGGAGGGTTACACTGAAGCTTTCTTT. The full variable domain, with the rest looked up from reference TRBV19 and TRBJ1-1, is DGGITQSPKYLFRKEGQNVTLSCEQNLNHDAMYWYRQDPGQGLRLIYYSQIVNDFQKGDIAEGYSVSREKKESFPLTVTSAQKNPTAFYLCASRTVEGYTEAFFGQGTRLTVV.